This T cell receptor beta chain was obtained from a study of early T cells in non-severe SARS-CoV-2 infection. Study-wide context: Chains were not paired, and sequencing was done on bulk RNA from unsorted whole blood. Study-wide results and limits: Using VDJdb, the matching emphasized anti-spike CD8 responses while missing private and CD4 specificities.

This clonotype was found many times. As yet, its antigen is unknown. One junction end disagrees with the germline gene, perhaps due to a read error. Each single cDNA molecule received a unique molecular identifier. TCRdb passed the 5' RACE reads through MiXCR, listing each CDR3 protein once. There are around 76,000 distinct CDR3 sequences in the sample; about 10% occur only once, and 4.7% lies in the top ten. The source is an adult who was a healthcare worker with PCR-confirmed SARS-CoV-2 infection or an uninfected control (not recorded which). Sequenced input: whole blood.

The CDR3 is CSVEDPDISPYGYTF. DNA for the CDR3: TGCAGCGTCGAAGATCCCGACATTAGCCCCTATGGCTACACCTTC. The rearrangement joins TRBV29-1 to TRBJ1-2, with D unclear. The CDR3 spans 15 residues. Germline V lookup: CDR1 SQVTM, CDR2 ANQGSEA.